This T cell receptor (beta chain) was observed in a study of CD8+ T cells in alopecia areata. The overall study: Oral tofacitinib, 5 to 10 mg twice daily, was given in an open-label trial.

General observations from the study: Mice gave a clearer picture of TCR sharing than patients did, possibly for HLA-related reasons. For baseline CD8+ expansion, any link to response stays uncertain with one nonresponder.

Sequencing templates came from extracted RNA that was reverse transcribed into cDNA. The protocol was immunoSEQ multiplex PCR, while the TCRdb copy is restricted to in-frame clones and leaves out a portion. The sample lists around 120,000 clones, roughly 55% seen once, with under 7.5% in the top ten. With V trimmed by 5 bases and J by 8 bases, 6 bases remained unmatched. The CDR3 is 13 residues long. Germline CDR1 SGHTA, CDR2 FQGNSA. Treatment: oral pan-JAK inhibitor, 5-10 mg twice daily. PBMCs provided sorted CD4+ and CD8+ T cells. A word on this clone: Its antigen is not identified.

Specimen: CD4+ T cells sorted from blood, collected at week 4, from a patient treated with tofacitinib. The receptor was derived from a human donor with alopecia areata. This chain links TRBV7-2 with TRBJ1-2; 9 bases fit TRBD1. CDR3 amino acids: CASSPRQGDGYTF. DNA of the CDR3: TGTGCCAGCAGCCCCCGACAGGGGGACGGCTACACCTTC.